This record looks at one T cell receptor (beta chain) sequence and its context. Its antigen is currently unknown. This sample was included in a study of breast tumors, draining lymph nodes, adjacent tissues. The lymph nodes were axillary draining lymph nodes from breast cancer patients. TCRdb recomputed calls from the multiplex PCR reads with MiXCR, one row per CDR3 protein. Of around 140,000 distinct CDR3 sequences listed, approximately 20% are singletons. V gave up 3 bases and J gave up 5 bases; unmatched junction bases: 7. Germline CDR1 is SGHRS and CDR2 is YFSETQ. The CDR3 runs to 14 residues. General observations from the study: Tumor TCR diversity was below lymph nodes but above nontumor tissue. Findings are consistent with lymph node origin and intratumoral expansion of most tumor T cells. The lymph node origin of tumor T cells was framed as consistent with a hypothesis, not demonstrated.

This sequence was found in a female donor with breast cancer. Some clones in this sample may be carry-over from other donors' samples. Material: axillary lymph node tissue. V and J are TRBV5-1 and TRBJ1-1, with 7 bases fitting TRBD1. The CDR3 reads CASSSGTEGTEAFF. The CDR3 DNA is TGCGCCAGCAGCTCCGGGACAGAGGGGACTGAAGCTTTCTTT.